This TCR beta chain was captured by sequencing in a study of early T cells in non-severe SARS-CoV-2 infection (dated by TCRdb to about 2021). Concerning the study at large: Because TCR sequencing was done on bulk RNA from unsorted whole blood, the alpha and beta chains could not be paired.

This was a case-control study nested in a cohort of healthcare workers in London, UK, who had nasopharyngeal swab PCR tests and blood samples taken every week. Between 23 and 31 March 2020, the week of the UK lockdown, healthcare workers were enrolled and then followed up weekly for as long as 16 weeks. Library prep was done by 5' RACE. These reads were obtained on a NextSeq 500. To correct for sequencing error and PCR bias, the TCR library protocol tagged individual cDNA molecules with unique molecular identifiers. Both TCR alpha and beta chains were sequenced, and tight co-correlation was observed between alpha and beta sequence abundances in each sample. The authors processed their data as follows. Decombinator V4 was used to perform V gene, J gene and CDR3 annotation of TCR sequences. Expanded TCRs were defined as changing significantly between any two time points under a Poisson model with p below 0.0001. TCR abundances were normalised to the total number of TCRs sequenced per sample and expressed as counts per million. VDJdb, accessed 1 November 2021, was searched for CMV, EBV and SARS-CoV-2 annotated TCRs, excluding TCRs annotated for multiple antigens. TCRdb took the public reads, trimmed them with fastp at Q25, ran MiXCR for clone calling and kept in-frame beta chains. When rows share a CDR3 protein, they turn into one entry using the most common DNA and genes. Clone size and V and J calls follow TCRdb, not the original study. The sample has 60,000 to 75,000 distinct CDR3 sequences on record, roughly 10% of them singletons. 15% to 17% of the sample is in the top ten clones.

This clonotype was recorded many times. Its antigen is currently not known. No base qualities exist here, and no much larger clone lies one base off it. What the work shows at the level of the full study, not this receptor alone: VDJdb matching was skewed toward anti-spike CD8 responses and likely underestimated virus-specific expansions by missing private and CD4 specificities.

This TCR was sampled from an adult who was a healthcare worker with PCR-confirmed SARS-CoV-2 infection or an uninfected control (not recorded which). Sample: whole blood, taken at baseline.

The CDR3 protein sequence reads: CASSSGRNPSTSNYGYTF. The DNA is TGTGCCAGCAGTTCGGGGCGGAACCCATCCACGTCTAACTATGGCTACACCTTC. The V and J segments used are TRBV6-6 and TRBJ1-2; D gene: possibly TRBD1, on 5 matching bases. The CDR1 and CDR2 encoded by the germline V gene (reference sequence) are MNHNY and SVGAGI. The V and J ends are trimmed by 4 bases and 0 bases, leaving 21 bases between them. From cysteine to phenylalanine, the CDR3 is 18 amino acids long. Only the CDR3 region is kept as DNA, spanning 54 bases read in frame from base 1.